This TCR beta chain was sequenced during a study of cytomegalovirus exposure and HLA in healthy donors. For the study at large: Falling in the Caucasian-associated ancestry cluster were 80% to 85% of a few hundred genotyped donors.

Likely unrecorded immune exposures existed in these nominally healthy donors. PCR amplification relied on 60 Vbeta primers (plus 13 Jbeta primers). Repertoires were generated with immunoSEQ multiplex PCR, while TCRdb's copy carries only in-frame clones and drops some. The sample holds over 90,000 clones, approximately 77% seen once. Notes on the study in general: The authors listed 164 TCR beta chains as cytomegalovirus-associated. When analyzed later, the rates of TCR association showed variation by HLA locus, with DRB1 the most and HLA-C the fewest.

Note on this clone: Its target is unknown.

V was pared by 6 bases and J by 4 bases, with 13 bases between. Germline V lookup: CDR1 MNHEY, CDR2 SMNVEV (reference sequence). The CDR3 loop spans 14 amino acids. This clonotype originated in a male donor in good health and CMV-seropositive. This chain joins TRBV27 and TRBJ1-5; D is ambiguous. Sequencing was performed on PBMCs. CDR3 in amino acids: CASSQVGVNQPQHF. Here the CDR3 DNA reads TGTGCCAGCAGCCAGGTCGGGGTAAATCAGCCCCAGCATTTT.